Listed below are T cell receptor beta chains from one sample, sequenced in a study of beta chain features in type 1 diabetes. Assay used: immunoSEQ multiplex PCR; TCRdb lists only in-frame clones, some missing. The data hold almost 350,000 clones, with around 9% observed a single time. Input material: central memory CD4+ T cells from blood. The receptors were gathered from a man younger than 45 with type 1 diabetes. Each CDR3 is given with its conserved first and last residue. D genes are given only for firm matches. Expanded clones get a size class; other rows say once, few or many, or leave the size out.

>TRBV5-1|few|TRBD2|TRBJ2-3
TGCGCCAGCAGCTTAACATGGACTAGCGGGGGGCCGGGGGATACGCAGTATTTT
CASSLTWTSGGPGDTQYF
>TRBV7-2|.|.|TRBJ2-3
TGTGCCAGCAGCTCGGGGCGGGCTACTATCACAGATACGCAGTATTTT
CASSSGRATITDTQYF
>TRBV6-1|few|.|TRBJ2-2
TGTGCCAGCAGTCTTGAAGAAGTGAACACCGGGGAGCTGTTTTTT
CASSLEEVNTGELFF
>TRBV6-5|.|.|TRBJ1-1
TGTGCCAGCAGTTATTCACTCGAACAGCAAGACACTGAAGCTTTCTTT
CASSYSLEQQDTEAFF
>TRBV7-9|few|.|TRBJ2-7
TGTGCCAGCAGCTTAGCGACCAGGGCGGAGCAGTACTTC
CASSLATRAEQYF
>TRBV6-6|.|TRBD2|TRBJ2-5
TGTGCCAGCAGTTACAGCGGGGGTTCGGAGACCCAGTACTTC
CASSYSGGSETQYF
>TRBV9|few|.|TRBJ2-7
TGTGCCAGCAGCGTACATCCGGACAGCTCCTACGAGCAGTACTTC
CASSVHPDSSYEQYF
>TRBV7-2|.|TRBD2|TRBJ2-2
TGTGCCAGCAGAACCGCGGGAGCGAACACCGGGGAGCTGTTTTTT
CASRTAGANTGELFF
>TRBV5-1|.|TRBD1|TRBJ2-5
TGCGCCAGCAGCTTCCCTTACCCAATTACCGGGACAGGGGCCCATGACCAGTACTTC
CASSFPYPITGTGAHDQYF
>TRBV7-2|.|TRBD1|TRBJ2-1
TGTGCCAGCAGCTCCGACAGGGTCTACAATGAGCAGTTCTTC
CASSSDRVYNEQFF
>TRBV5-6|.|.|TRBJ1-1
TGTGCCAGCAGCGCGCAAATAGGGAGAACTGAAGCTTTCTTT
CASSAQIGRTEAFF
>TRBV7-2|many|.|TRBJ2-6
TGTGCCAGCAGCTTGACCAGGAGCTCTGGGGCCAACGTCCTGACTTTC
CASSLTRSSGANVLTF
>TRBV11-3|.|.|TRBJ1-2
TGTGCCAGCAGTTTATCTGGGGACTATGGCTACACCTTC
CASSLSGDYGYTF
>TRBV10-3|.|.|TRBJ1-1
TGTGCCATCAGTGAGAGAGGTACTAGTCTTGAAGCTTTCTTT
CAISERGTSLEAFF